Shown below are 7 T cell receptor beta chains from a single sample sequenced in a study of T cell changes during pregnancy in multiple sclerosis. The protocol was immunoSEQ multiplex PCR, while the TCRdb copy is restricted to in-frame clones and leaves out a portion. Among more than 70,000 clones listed, approximately 90% were seen once. The material sequenced was peripheral blood, taken before pregnancy. These receptors were taken from a female donor with multiple sclerosis, enrolled in a pregnancy study.

This clone came up a few times. The chain joins TRBV19 to TRBJ1-4; D uncertain. The CDR3 consists of 17 residues. V lost 1 base, J lost 0 bases, and 12 bases lay in between. The germline CDR1 and CDR2 sequences are LNHDA and SQIVND (reference sequence). CDR3 nucleotide sequence: TGTGCCAGTAGTATAGCGGGGTACAAGTCAACTAATGAAAAACTGTTTTTT. Its protein is CASSIAGYKSTNEKLFF.

The chain carries TRBV11-2 and TRBJ2-1; possible D gene TRBD2, 5 bases. Between the trimmed V and J ends, which lost 5 bases and 5 bases, there was a span of 13 bases. The germline gives CDR1 SGHAT, CDR2 FQNNGV. The CDR3 runs to 14 residues. The CDR3 is CASSPRGRDNEQFF. The CDR3 region has the DNA TGTGCCAGCAGCCCCCGGGGTCGCGACAATGAGCAGTTCTTC.

The chain joins TRBV29-1 to TRBJ1-1; 8 nucleotides align to TRBD1. The trim removed 1 base at V and 7 bases at J, leaving 5 bases unmatched. This CDR3 region has 13 residues. Per the germline V gene, CDR1 is SQVTM and CDR2 is ANQGSEA. The CDR3: CSVEGRTGIEAFF. For the CDR3, the DNA is TGCAGCGTTGAAGGGAGGACAGGGATTGAAGCTTTCTTT.

V and J are TRBV27 and TRBJ2-7; the D gene is possibly TRBD2 (6 bases). CDR3 size: 15 residues. V was clipped by 1 base and J by 9 bases, with 19 bases between them. Germline CDR1 and CDR2: MNHEY and SMNVEV (reference sequence). The CDR3 reads CASSLLGSPTEGQYF. In DNA, the CDR3 is TGTGCCAGCAGTTTATTGGGCAGCCCCACGGAGGGGCAGTACTTC.

The chain employs TRBV2 and TRBJ2-1; 10 nucleotides line up with TRBD2. V trimming: 6 bases; J trimming: 3 bases; junction bases outside the gene matches: 5. There are 15 residues in the CDR3. The germline V gene has CDR1 SNHLY and CDR2 FYNNEI. The CDR3 bases are TGTGCCAGCAGCGAAACTAGCGGGGACTACAATGAGCAGTTCTTC. Translated, it gives CASSETSGDYNEQFF. Filled out from reference TRBV2 and TRBJ2-1, the complete variable domain reads EPEVTQTPSHQVTQMGQEVILRCVPISNHLYFYWYRQILGQKVEFLVSFYNNEISEKSEIFDDQFSVERPDGSNFTLKIRSTKLEDSAMYFCASSETSGDYNEQFFGPGTRLTVL.

The gene calls are TRBV4-1 and TRBJ2-5; D not resolved. In germline, CDR1 is MGHRA, CDR2 YSYEKL. Trimming removed 0 bases at V and 4 bases at J, with 12 bases between. CDR3 length equals 15 residues. CDR3 in amino acids: CASSQDRSRTETQYF. CDR3 nucleotide sequence: TGCGCCAGCAGCCAAGATCGGAGCAGAACAGAGACCCAGTACTTC.

This clone was recorded only once. The chain employs TRBV5-1 and TRBJ2-1; a possible D gene is TRBD1 (6 bases). The germline V and J ends were trimmed by 4 bases and 15 bases, with 20 bases remaining between them. The CDR3 covers 13 residues. Germline CDR1 is SGHRS and CDR2 is YFSETQ. Written as DNA, the CDR3 is TGCGCCAGCAGCCCTCAAAGTGGGGGACAAGGGTTCTTC. This codes for CASSPQSGGQGFF.